What follows is one T cell receptor (beta chain) and its context. Its cognate antigen is unknown. The data stem from a study of CD8+ T cells in alopecia areata. The study, taken as a whole, reports: TCR sharing was clearer in mice than between patients, perhaps partly owing to patient HLA diversity. Sequencing of scalp samples also includes resident alphabeta T cells from normal skin. Scalp lesions, especially in alopecia totalis/universalis, had higher clonality than normal scalp.

cDNA prepared by RNA extraction and subsequent reverse transcription served as the template for sequencing. Some clones are missing from TCRdb's copy, which holds only in-frame ones; the method was immunoSEQ multiplex PCR. The sample holds about 140,000 clones; approximately 60% are singletons and the top ten take more than 4.5%. Trimming took off 6 bases at V and 8 bases at J, with 15 bases between the two ends. This CDR3 is 13 amino acids long. CDR1 and CDR2 (germline): MNHEY, SVGAGI. Investigators sorted PBMCs to obtain both CD4+ and CD8+ T cells. This receptor was identified in a human donor in good health. The J gene is TRBJ2-3, the V gene TRBV6-5; the D is unclear. The sequenced sample consisted of CD4+ T cells sorted from blood. This chain's CDR3 is CASRPVPVSTQYF. The CDR3, as DNA: TGTGCCAGCAGACCCGTACCGGTTTCTACGCAGTATTTT.